Presented here are 15 T cell receptor beta chains from one specimen sequenced in a study of cytomegalovirus exposure and HLA in healthy donors (TCRdb year 2017). Libraries came from the immunoSEQ multiplex PCR assay. For the multiplex PCR, a mixture combining 60 forward primers for TCR Vbeta segments and 13 reverse primers for TCR Jbeta segments was used. The immuneACCESS repertoire file appears here via TCRdb, limited to in-frame rearrangements. These files lack a portion of the clones; in checked studies, under half of the deficit traces to unresolved V genes, and the cause of the others is not known. This sample comprises some 170,000 clones, roughly 70% of them detected only once. The top ten clones comprise under 3% of the sample. Sequenced material: PBMCs. These receptors came from a woman between 50 and 59 years old in good health and CMV-seropositive.

The chain uses TRBV4-1 and TRBJ2-1; 9 nucleotides match TRBD2. The CDR3 runs to 19 residues. CDR1 is MGHRA and CDR2 is YSYEKL in the germline V gene. The V segment lost 0 bases and the J segment 6 bases; nucleotides outside the gene matches: 15. The CDR3 DNA reads as TGCGCCAGCAGCCAAGACCCTAGCGGGGAATTCCTCGGCGGCAATGAGCAGTTCTTC. Translation gives CASSQDPSGEFLGGNEQFF.

The V and J genes are TRBV5-1 and TRBJ2-3, with 9 bases that match TRBD2. The ends lost 4 bases at V and 0 bases at J; junction bases unmatched: 6. Germline values: CDR1 SGHRS, CDR2 YFSETQ. CDR3 length: 16 residues. The CDR3 loop is CASSRIAGASTDTQYF. The CDR3 DNA is TGCGCCAGCAGCAGGATAGCGGGGGCTAGCACAGATACGCAGTATTTT.

The genes are TRBV19 and TRBJ2-5, with TRBD1 matching over 10 bases. The CDR3 runs to 18 residues. V shed 8 bases and J 2 bases; nucleotides not matched to a gene: 17. Germline V gives CDR1 LNHDA, CDR2 SQIVND (reference sequence). For the CDR3, the DNA is TGTGCCAGTGCTCGACAGGGGGCCCTACTTGGGTCTCAAGAGACCCAGTACTTC. Protein: CASARQGALLGSQETQYF.

This CDR3 reads CASSLGRENTEAFF. Here the CDR3 DNA reads TGTGCCAGCAGCTTGGGCAGGGAGAACACTGAAGCTTTCTTT. This chain uses TRBV5-6 with TRBJ1-1; TRBD1 might be the D (5 bases). In germline, CDR1 is SGHDT, CDR2 YYEEEE. The V end was cut by 0 bases, the J end by 1 base, with 7 bases between. The CDR3 is 14 residues long.

The chain joins TRBV7-7 to TRBJ2-7; tentative D call: TRBD1 (5 bases). CDR3 size: 14 residues. Trimming removed 5 bases from V and 0 bases from J, with 11 bases in between. Germline CDR1 reads SSHAT; CDR2 reads FNYEAQ (reference sequence). CDR3 in amino acids: CASSPGHNSYEQYF. In DNA, the CDR3 is TGTGCCAGCAGCCCAGGACACAACTCCTACGAGCAGTACTTC.

The rearrangement uses TRBV7-2 and TRBJ1-1, with 9 positions matching TRBD1. The CDR3 runs to 14 residues. The ends lost 4 bases at V and 3 bases at J; junction bases unmatched: 3. Germline V lookup: CDR1 SGHTA, CDR2 FQGNSA. This CDR3 reads CASSSDRGYTEAFF. In DNA, the CDR3 is TGTGCCAGCAGCTCGGACAGGGGATACACTGAAGCTTTCTTT.

The chain is built from TRBV7-2 and TRBJ1-1, with 10 positions matching TRBD1. Germline trimming cut 7 bases from V and 5 bases from J; bases unmatched to any gene: 10. Germline CDR1 is SGHTA and CDR2 is FQGNSA. The length of the CDR3 is 15 residues. CDR3: CASTGEWTGGTEAFF. CDR3 nucleotides: TGTGCCAGCACCGGGGAGTGGACAGGGGGGACTGAAGCTTTCTTT.

The chain links TRBV7-9 to TRBJ2-1, with 8 bases that match TRBD1. This CDR3 is 14 amino acids long. The trim removed 5 bases at V and 6 bases at J, leaving 6 bases unmatched. Germline V gives CDR1 SEHNR, CDR2 FQNEAQ (reference sequence). This CDR3 reads CASSPGQGLNEQFF. The CDR3 DNA is TGTGCCAGCAGCCCCGGACAGGGCCTCAATGAGCAGTTCTTC.

V usage is TRBV5-6 and J usage is TRBJ1-5; no firm D call. The CDR3 loop spans 14 amino acids. The germline V gene has CDR1 SGHDT and CDR2 YYEEEE. V shed 4 bases and J shed 6 bases, with 14 bases lying between them. For the CDR3, the DNA is TGTGCCAGCAGCATATCTCCGGCGGGTCAGCCCCAGCATTTT. Translation gives CASSISPAGQPQHF.

The chain combines TRBV7-2 with TRBJ2-7; no definite D call. With 3 bases removed from V and 5 bases from J, the gap between germline ends came to 14 bases. Germline CDR1 and CDR2: SGHTA and FQGNSA. The CDR3 runs to 14 residues. DNA for the CDR3: TGTGCCAGCAGCTTCCTGGGCCCAGTAGACGAGCAGTACTTC. Translation: CASSFLGPVDEQYF. The full variable domain, completed using reference TRBV7-2 and TRBJ2-7, is GAGVSQSPSNKVTEKGKDVELRCDPISGHTALYWYRQSLGQGLEFLIYFQGNSAPDKSGLPSDRFSAERTGGSVSTLTIQRTQQEDSAVYLCASSFLGPVDEQYFGPGTRLTVT.

CDR3 in amino acids: CASTDREGQETQYF. The DNA for the CDR3 is TGTGCCAGCACGGACAGGGAGGGTCAAGAGACCCAGTACTTC. The chain combines TRBV25-1 with TRBJ2-5; a weak D match, TRBD1 (8 bases). Trimming shortened V by 7 bases and J by 2 bases, and 14 bases separated the two germline ends. The germline gives CDR1 MGHDK, CDR2 SYGVNS. The CDR3 spans 14 residues.

The chain carries TRBV5-1 and TRBJ2-1; TRBD1 is a possible D gene (5 bases). Germline-derived CDR1 and CDR2 are SGHRS and YFSETQ. This CDR3 is 16 amino acids long. Trimming cost V 1 base and J 7 bases, with 18 bases left between them. CDR3: CASSLQGSTGWNEQFF. The CDR3, as DNA: TGCGCCAGCAGCTTGCAGGGCTCGACCGGGTGGAATGAGCAGTTCTTC.

This sequence joins TRBV5-1 and TRBJ2-7, with 8 positions matching TRBD1. Trimming cost V 4 bases and J 3 bases; bases outside gene matches: 3. This CDR3 is 13 amino acids long. The germline CDR1 and CDR2 sequences are SGHRS and YFSETQ. CDR3 bases: TGCGCCAGCAGCAAGGGACAGGTCTACGAGCAGTACTTC. It codes for CASSKGQVYEQYF. The variable domain in full, with the rest retrieved from reference TRBV5-1 and TRBJ2-7, is KAGVTQTPRYLIKTRGQQVTLSCSPISGHRSVSWYQQTPGQGLQFLFEYFSETQRNKGNFPGRFSGRQFSNSRSEMNVSTLELGDSALYLCASSKGQVYEQYFGPGTRLTVT.

This chain joins TRBV7-9 and TRBJ2-3, with D tentatively TRBD1 (5 bases). Deletions cut 5 bases from V and 0 bases from J, with 18 bases between. The CDR3 is 17 amino acids. Germline CDR1 is SEHNR and CDR2 is FQNEAQ (reference sequence). CDR3 loop: CASSQMGRAISTDTQYF. CDR3 coding DNA: TGTGCCAGCAGCCAGATGGGCAGGGCTATTAGCACAGATACGCAGTATTTT.

The chain links TRBV19 to TRBJ2-1; TRBD2 is a possible D gene (6 bases). This CDR3 is built from 14 residues. The germline CDR1 and CDR2 sequences are LNHDA and SQIVND (reference sequence). V gave up 8 bases and J gave up 6 bases, with 17 bases separating them. The CDR3: CASAWRDNGNEQFF. DNA for the CDR3: TGTGCCAGTGCCTGGAGGGATAATGGCAATGAGCAGTTCTTC.